A single sample gave rise to the 22 T cell receptor beta chains below, sequenced in a study of CD8+ T cells in alopecia areata. In each case, RNA was isolated and then reverse transcribed into cDNA as the sequencing template. The table came from immunoSEQ multiplex PCR; TCRdb's copy has only in-frame clones and leaves some out. The sample includes 95,000 to 150,000 clones, around 60% seen only once; the top ten take around 6%. Treatment given: oral pan-JAK inhibitor, 5-10 mg twice daily. This sample comprised CD4+ T cells sorted from blood, obtained at week 4, from a patient treated with tofacitinib. The receptors were gathered from a human donor with alopecia areata.

This clone was detected only a few times. The V gene is TRBV11-2, the J gene TRBJ2-5; 8 nucleotides align to TRBD2. Germline V CDR1 and CDR2: SGHAT, FQNNGV. With 1 base clipped from V and 2 bases from J, the junction kept 6 bases outside the gene matches. The CDR3 totals 16 residues. CDR3 in DNA: TGTGCCAGCAGCTTAGCCCCCACTAGCGGTCAAGAGACCCAGTACTTC. Residues: CASSLAPTSGQETQYF.

The J gene is TRBJ2-2, the V gene TRBV4-1; tentative D call: TRBD2 (5 bases). V dropped 1 base and J dropped 5 bases, with 14 bases sitting between them. Germline values: CDR1 MGHRA, CDR2 YSYEKL. The CDR3 runs to 16 residues. The CDR3 coding sequence is TGCGCCAGCAGCCAAGTGTTACGGGGAGATACCGGGGAGCTGTTTTTT. This codes for CASSQVLRGDTGELFF.

The V gene is TRBV29-1, the J gene TRBJ2-5; 11 bases are shared with TRBD1. Per the germline V gene, CDR1 is SQVTM and CDR2 is ANQGSEA. The CDR3 consists of 13 residues. V lost 5 bases to trimming and J lost 5 bases; unmatched junction nucleotides: 4. In nucleotides, the CDR3 is TGCAGCGTTTCCGGGACAGGGGGGGAGACCCAGTACTTC. Its translation is CSVSGTGGETQYF. Drawing the rest from reference TRBV29-1 and TRBJ2-5, the complete variable domain is SAVISQKPSRDICQRGTSLTIQCQVDSQVTMMFWYRQQPGQSLTLIATANQGSEATYESGFVIDKFPISRPNLTFSTLTVSNMSPEDSSIYLCSVSGTGGETQYFGPGTRLLVL.

This clone showed up just a few times. The chain recombines TRBV2 with TRBJ2-4; the D gene is possibly TRBD1 (6 bases). This CDR3 has 14 residues. Germline CDR1 and CDR2: SNHLY and FYNNEI. V gave up 4 bases and J gave up 6 bases, with 13 bases separating them. Written as DNA, the CDR3 is TGTGCCAGCAGTGCAACGCTGGACAGAAACATTCAGTACTTC. Amino acid sequence: CASSATLDRNIQYF. Together with reference TRBV2 and TRBJ2-4, the CDR3 gives the full variable domain: EPEVTQTPSHQVTQMGQEVILRCVPISNHLYFYWYRQILGQKVEFLVSFYNNEISEKSEIFDDQFSVERPDGSNFTLKIRSTKLEDSAMYFCASSATLDRNIQYFGAGTRLSVL.

This clone has more than one count but fewer than ten. This chain connects TRBV4-3 to TRBJ2-3; D gene uncertain. Trimming took off 2 bases at V and 6 bases at J, with 9 bases between the two ends. There are 13 residues in the CDR3. CDR1 is LGHNA, CDR2 YSLEER, per germline. The CDR3 bases are TGCGCCAGCAGCCAATTGAACGGGGATACGCAGTATTTT. Its protein product is CASSQLNGDTQYF.

This clone was seen a single time. The J gene is TRBJ2-5, the V gene TRBV29-1, with 7 nucleotides matching TRBD1. With 4 bases clipped from V and 4 bases from J, the junction kept 6 bases outside the gene matches. CDR1 is SQVTM, CDR2 ANQGSEA, per germline. The CDR3 spans 13 residues. The CDR3 bases are TGCAGCGTTGGTTACAGGGGCGCAGAGACCCAGTACTTC. It codes for CSVGYRGAETQYF.

The J gene is TRBJ2-5, the V gene TRBV7-2; 8 bases match TRBD1. The CDR3 spans 15 residues. The germline CDR1 and CDR2 sequences are SGHTA and FQGNSA. V lost 5 bases to trimming and J lost 0 bases; unmatched junction nucleotides: 5. The CDR3 sequence: CASSPAGQDQETQYF. The CDR3, as DNA: TGTGCCAGCAGCCCCGCGGGACAGGACCAAGAGACCCAGTACTTC.

V usage is TRBV30 and J usage is TRBJ2-7; no clear D gene. CDR3 length: 12 amino acids. Germline V lookup: CDR1 GTSNPN, CDR2 SVGIG (reference sequence). V lost 0 bases and J lost 3, with 6 bases in between. CDR3 sequence (DNA): TGTGCCTGGAGTGTGGACGTCTACGAGCAGTACTTC. It yields the protein CAWSVDVYEQYF.

The chain has TRBV4-3 and TRBJ2-6; unclear D gene. V dropped 0 bases and J dropped 2 bases, with 8 bases sitting between them. CDR1 is LGHNA and CDR2 is YSLEER in the germline V gene. The CDR3 is made up of 16 amino acids. CDR3 loop: CASSQEPVAGANVLTF. The CDR3 DNA is TGCGCCAGCAGCCAAGAACCGGTTGCTGGGGCCAACGTCCTGACTTTC.

The chain has TRBV29-1 and TRBJ2-1, with 7 bases matching TRBD1. J lost 8 bases, V lost 6 bases, and 10 bases had no gene match. The germline CDR1 and CDR2 sequences are SQVTM and ANQGSEA. The CDR3 is 13 amino acids. The CDR3 DNA reads TGCAGCGTATCCGGGACAGATCGCGATGAGCAGTTCTTC. It specifies CSVSGTDRDEQFF.

The rearrangement links TRBV5-1 to TRBJ2-3, with D unclear. The CDR3 is 13 residues long. Germline values: CDR1 SGHRS, CDR2 YFSETQ. V was cut by 4 bases and J by 6 bases, with 12 bases left in between. CDR3 sequence reads: CASSLGPGDTQYF. CDR3 nucleotides: TGCGCCAGCAGCCTCGGGCCCGGGGATACGCAGTATTTT.

The gene calls are TRBV30 and TRBJ2-7; 11 positions match TRBD1. After removal of 2 bases from V and 3 bases from J, the junction contained 9 bases not matched to a gene. CDR1 GTSNPN and CDR2 SVGIG come from the germline V gene (reference sequence). The CDR3 is 16 residues long. CDR3 sequence reads: CAWSPAPGQGGYEQYF. Here the CDR3 DNA reads TGTGCCTGGAGTCCTGCCCCGGGACAGGGGGGCTACGAGCAGTACTTC. The full variable domain, completed using reference TRBV30 and TRBJ2-7, is SQTIHQWPATLVQPVGSPLSLECTVEGTSNPNLYWYRQAAGRGLQLLFYSVGIGQISSEVPQNLSASRPQDRQFILSSKKLLLSDSGFYLCAWSPAPGQGGYEQYFGPGTRLTVT.

This clone has more than one count but fewer than ten. CDR3 in DNA: TGTGCCAGCAGCCAAGAGTCTCAGGGTGAAGAAAAACTGTTTTTT. Its protein is CASSQESQGEEKLFF. The V gene is TRBV4-2, the J gene TRBJ1-4; D might be TRBD1 (5 bases). The CDR3 length is 15 residues. Germline CDR1 and CDR2: LGHNA and YNFKEQ. V lost 0 bases to trimming and J lost 8 bases, with 13 bases between them.

This chain uses TRBV29-1 with TRBJ1-5; D is possibly TRBD1 (6 bases). V dropped 7 bases and J dropped 8 bases, with 18 bases sitting between them. CDR3 length: 13 residues. Germline CDR1 SQVTM, CDR2 ANQGSEA. The CDR3 reads CSAGSGEREPQHF. In DNA form, the CDR3 reads TGCAGCGCAGGATCAGGGGAACGGGAGCCCCAGCATTTT.

The chain employs TRBV9 and TRBJ2-2, with D perhaps matching TRBD1 (6 bases). CDR1 and CDR2 from the germline V gene are SGDLS and YYNGEE. The CDR3 contains 15 residues. Trimming took 3 bases from V and 0 from J, leaving 9 bases between them. The CDR3 DNA reads TGTGCCAGCAGCGAAGGACAGACGAACACCGGGGAGCTGTTTTTT. This translates into CASSEGQTNTGELFF.

The V and J genes are TRBV29-1 and TRBJ1-1; D perhaps matches TRBD1 (6 bases). There are 13 residues in the CDR3. Germline assignment: CDR1 SQVTM and CDR2 ANQGSEA. Trimming stripped 6 bases from V and 0 bases from J, with 11 bases between. CDR3 sequence (DNA): TGCAGCGTCGCCGGACAGATGAACACTGAAGCTTTCTTT. Translating gives CSVAGQMNTEAFF.

The J gene is TRBJ1-2, the V gene TRBV29-1; no clear D. CDR3 length: 8 amino acids. The ends were cut back, 3 bases at V and 14 bases at J, with 7 bases in the middle. Germline loops: CDR1 SQVTM, CDR2 ANQGSEA. The CDR3: CSVEGRTF. CDR3 coding DNA: TGCAGCGTTGAGGGCCGGACCTTC.

The gene calls are TRBV18 and TRBJ2-5, with 9 positions matching TRBD1. The CDR3 has 17 amino acids. Germline V gene sequence: CDR1 KGHSH, CDR2 LQKENI. V lost 3 bases to trimming and J lost 7 bases; unmatched junction nucleotides: 15. The DNA of the CDR3 is TGTGCCAGCTCACCGGGACAGGGTGGCGTAGTCCCCGGGACCCAGTACTTC. This translates into CASSPGQGGVVPGTQYF.

This clone appeared a single time. The rearrangement joins TRBV11-2 to TRBJ2-3; 7 bases are a match to TRBD1. CDR3 length: 15 residues. Germline V gene data show CDR1 as SGHAT and CDR2 as FQNNGV. V was clipped by 4 bases and J by 3 bases; unmatched bases: 7. The CDR3 reads CASSSTGYRTDTQYF. The DNA for the CDR3 is TGTGCCAGCAGCTCGACAGGGTATAGGACAGATACGCAGTATTTT.

The chain combines TRBV9 with TRBJ2-2, with D maybe TRBD2 (6 bases). The CDR3 has 15 amino acids. Germline CDR1 reads SGDLS; CDR2 reads YYNGEE. V was pared by 7 bases and J by 0 bases, with 13 bases between. The CDR3 is CASARGKANTGELFF. The CDR3 nucleotides read TGTGCCAGCGCGCGGGGAAAGGCGAACACCGGGGAGCTGTTTTTT.

The CDR3 spells CASSRDYTDEQFF. DNA of the CDR3: TGTGCCAGCAGCCGAGACTATACCGATGAGCAGTTCTTC. V is TRBV7-2 and J is TRBJ2-1; perhaps TRBD2 as D (5 bases). Germline values: CDR1 SGHTA, CDR2 FQGNSA. Trimming took 5 bases from V and 8 from J, leaving 13 bases between them. This CDR3 spans 13 amino acids.

This sequence joins TRBV7-9 and TRBJ1-4; 7 nucleotides align to TRBD1. The germline V gene encodes CDR1 SEHNR and CDR2 FQNEAQ (reference sequence). The CDR3 extends over 15 amino acids. The V gene end was trimmed by 3 bases and the J gene end by 8 bases; junction bases not matched to a gene: 9. This CDR3 reads CASSLNEGGDEKLFF. The CDR3 nucleotides are TGTGCCAGCAGCTTGAACGAAGGGGGCGACGAAAAACTGTTTTTT.